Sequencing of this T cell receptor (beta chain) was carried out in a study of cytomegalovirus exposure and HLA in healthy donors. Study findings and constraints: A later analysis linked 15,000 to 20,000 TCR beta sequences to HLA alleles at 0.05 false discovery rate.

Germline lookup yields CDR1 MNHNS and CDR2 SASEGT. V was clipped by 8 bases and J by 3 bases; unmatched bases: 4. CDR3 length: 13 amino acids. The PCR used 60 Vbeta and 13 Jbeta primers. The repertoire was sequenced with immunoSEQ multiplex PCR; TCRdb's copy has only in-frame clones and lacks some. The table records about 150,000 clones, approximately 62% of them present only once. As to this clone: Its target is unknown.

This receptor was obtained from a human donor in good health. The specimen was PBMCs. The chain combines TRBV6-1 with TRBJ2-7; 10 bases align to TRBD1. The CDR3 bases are TGTGCCAGCGGGGGGACAGGGGACTACGAGCAGTACTTC. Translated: CASGGTGDYEQYF.